This record concerns one T cell receptor beta chain sequence. Its antigen is still unknown. Libraries were prepared by immunoSEQ multiplex PCR; TCRdb keeps only in-frame clonotypes and omits some of them. This table has 140,000 to 150,000 clones, 75% to 90% appearing once. The data were taken from a study of T cell responses to AZD1222 COVID-19 vaccine. Broader study findings: Repertoires in all cases were sampled only once the peak T cell response had passed. Compared with day 0, the breadth and depth of the Spike-specific TCR repertoire rose significantly after two doses of AZD1222. Among AZD1222 vaccinees, only six or seven were seropositive at baseline. Regions 160-218 and 743-854 held dominance among vaccine-associated CD4 TCRs, which spanned spike.

The length of the CDR3 is 14 residues. V dropped 5 bases and J dropped 6 bases, with 14 bases sitting between them. The germline CDR1 and CDR2 sequences are MNHEY and SVGAGI. The receptor comes from an adult in good health. Sequencing was performed on peripheral blood, taken on day 0 of AZD1222 vaccination. The V call is TRBV6-5, the J call TRBJ2-1; D remains unclear. The CDR3 nucleotides are TGTGCCAGCAGTCCTCAACCTAGGTTCAATGAGCAGTTCTTC. Translating gives CASSPQPRFNEQFF.